This T cell receptor (beta chain) was captured by sequencing in a study of blood T cell repertoires in COVID-19. Study processing details: Scientists estimated how many nucleated cells there were by amplifying reference gene primers. The protocol was immunoSEQ multiplex PCR, while the TCRdb copy is restricted to in-frame clones and leaves out a portion. That table gives V, J and clone size, and the DNA gave D and trimming. This table holds about 120,000 clones, approximately 82% found once. Losses at the gene ends were 2 bases for V and 4 bases for J; bases not matched to a gene: 6. Looked up from germline, CDR1 is PRHDT and CDR2 is FYEKMQ (reference sequence). The CDR3 extends over 15 amino acids.

The rearrangement links TRBV13 to TRBJ2-7; 9 positions agree with TRBD1. The clonotype comes from a man between 65 and 85 years old with active or convalescent COVID-19. Sequences were obtained from peripheral blood. Written as DNA, the CDR3 is TGTGCCAGCAGCTTATCCGGGACAGGGCAATACGAGCAGTACTTC. It is translated as CASSLSGTGQYEQYF.